Following are 28 T cell receptor beta chains from one sample sequenced in a study of blood T cell repertoires in COVID-19. Generated by immunoSEQ multiplex PCR, the TCRdb table keeps only in-frame clones and is missing some. The sample records about 95,000 clones, around 90% being singletons. Material for sequencing was peripheral blood. These receptor sequences come from a man aged 55 to 70 with COVID-19, enrolled during active disease.

The rearrangement uses TRBV30 and TRBJ2-7; weak D call: TRBD2 (5 bases). Germline V gene sequence: CDR1 GTSNPN, CDR2 SVGIG (reference sequence). V was pared by 7 bases and J by 4 bases, with 14 bases between. This CDR3 contains 12 residues. CDR3 nucleotide sequence: TGTGCCTCAAGCGGAAATAGTTACGAGCAGTACTTC. Translated: CASSGNSYEQYF.

The chain uses TRBV3-1 (or the pseudogene TRBV3-2) and TRBJ1-2; 8 bases align to TRBD1. This CDR3 has 19 amino acids. V trimming: 4 bases; J trimming: 8 bases; junction bases outside the gene matches: 24. Looked up from germline, CDR1 is LGHDT and CDR2 is YNNKEL (reference sequence). CDR3 bases: TGTGCCAGCAGCCCCCGGGGGGAGAAGACAGGGGCCTCCTCCTGGGGCTACACCTTC. It is translated as CASSPRGEKTGASSWGYTF.

The chain is built from TRBV12-3 or TRBV12-4 and TRBJ1-2; perhaps TRBD1 as D (6 bases). Between the trimmed V and J ends, which lost 6 bases and 1 base, there was a span of 9 bases. The CDR3 covers 13 residues. The CDR3 DNA sequence: TGTGCCAGCAGATGGACAGATAACTATGGCTACACCTTC. As protein: CASRWTDNYGYTF.

The J gene is TRBJ2-3, the V gene TRBV11-3, with 7 bases fitting TRBD2. The CDR3 has 14 residues. CDR1 and CDR2 from the germline V gene are SGHNT and YENEEA. V shed 3 bases and J 3 bases; nucleotides not matched to a gene: 3. CDR3 sequence reads: CASSLEGGTDTQYF. The CDR3 DNA is TGTGCCAGCAGCTTGGAGGGAGGGACAGATACGCAGTATTTT. Full variable domain (missing parts from reference TRBV11-3 and TRBJ2-3): EAGVVQSPRYKIIEKKQPVAFWCNPISGHNTLYWYLQNLGQGPELLIRYENEEAVDDSQLPKDRFSAERLKGVDSTLKIQPAELGDSAVYLCASSLEGGTDTQYFGPGTRLTVL.

The chain employs TRBV2 and TRBJ1-2, with a weak D call TRBD1 (5 bases). The CDR3 has 15 amino acids. Per germline, CDR1 SNHLY and CDR2 FYNNEI. V was pared by 2 bases and J by 8 bases, with 18 bases between. For the CDR3, the DNA is TGTGCCAGCAGTGAACAGGGCAGGTCTACTCGCGGCTACACCTTC. As protein: CASSEQGRSTRGYTF.

The gene calls are TRBV2 and TRBJ1-1; 9 positions agree with TRBD1. The CDR3 extends over 14 amino acids. CDR1 and CDR2 (germline): SNHLY, FYNNEI. The junction had 3 bases not matched to a gene; V was cut back by 6 bases and J by 1 base. CDR3 bases: TGTGCCAGCAGGACGGGACAGGGGAACACTGAAGCTTTCTTT. Translating gives CASRTGQGNTEAFF.

This clone was recorded once. J is TRBJ2-1 and V is TRBV30, with 7 bases fitting TRBD2. This CDR3 comprises 15 residues. Germline trimming cut 3 bases from V and 9 bases from J; bases unmatched to any gene: 14. Germline V gene data show CDR1 as GTSNPN and CDR2 as SVGIG (reference sequence). In DNA, the CDR3 is TGTGCCTGGAGCCACCTAGCGGCCCCAACGGGTGAGCAGTTCTTC. This encodes CAWSHLAAPTGEQFF.

The chain joins TRBV3-1 (or the pseudogene TRBV3-2) to TRBJ2-1; 7 nucleotides line up with TRBD1. J lost 10 bases, V lost 3 bases, and 6 bases had no gene match. Germline V gene lookup returns CDR1 LGHDT and CDR2 YNNKEL (reference sequence). This CDR3 is 13 amino acids long. The CDR3 region has the DNA TGTGCCAGCAGCCATTACACAGGGGAAGAGCAGTTCTTC. Its protein product is CASSHYTGEEQFF.

The V gene is TRBV5-8, the J gene TRBJ2-5; tentatively, D is TRBD2 (6 bases). Between the trimmed V and J ends, which lost 2 bases and 5 bases, there was a span of 13 bases. Germline V lookup: CDR1 SGHTS, CDR2 YDEGEE. The CDR3 sequence is 14 residues long. The CDR3 protein is CASSFYGGDETQYF. CDR3 nucleotide sequence: TGTGCCAGCAGCTTCTACGGGGGTGACGAGACCCAGTACTTC.

The genes are TRBV11-2 and TRBJ2-2; D call uncertain. The germline gives CDR1 SGHAT, CDR2 FQNNGV. The CDR3 sequence is 11 residues long. Deletions cut 4 bases from V and 5 bases from J, with 2 bases between. The CDR3, as DNA: TGTGCCAGCAGCTCAACCGGGGAGCTGTTTTTT. Amino acids: CASSSTGELFF.

This clone was observed once. The chain links TRBV5-4 to TRBJ1-5; unclear D gene. This CDR3 contains 13 residues. Trimming removed 4 bases at V and 9 bases at J, with 14 bases between. Germline V gives CDR1 SGHNT, CDR2 YYREEE (reference sequence). The chain's CDR3 is CASSRGPSGPQHF. CDR3 coding DNA: TGTGCCAGCAGCCGCGGGCCATCGGGGCCCCAGCATTTT.

The chain employs TRBV7-6 and TRBJ2-1; D is uncertain. Germline assignment: CDR1 SGHVS and CDR2 FNYEAQ. The CDR3 consists of 17 residues. V was cut by 1 base and J by 0 bases, with 13 bases left in between. The CDR3 protein is CASSLGSRSSSYNEQFF. CDR3 DNA: TGTGCCAGCAGCTTAGGGAGTAGGTCTAGCTCCTACAATGAGCAGTTCTTC.

This chain links TRBV29-1 with TRBJ2-7; 9 positions agree with TRBD2. The junction had 0 bases not matched to a gene; V was cut back by 7 bases and J by 2 bases. Per germline, CDR1 SQVTM and CDR2 ANQGSEA. The CDR3 has 11 residues. This CDR3 reads CSGTSAYEQYF. The CDR3 coding sequence is TGCAGCGGGACTAGCGCCTACGAGCAGTACTTC.

V is TRBV29-1 and J is TRBJ2-5; TRBD2 might be the D (6 bases). Trimming cost V 4 bases and J 4 bases, with 19 bases left between them. Germline V gives CDR1 SQVTM, CDR2 ANQGSEA. CDR3 length: 15 amino acids. CDR3 sequence: CSVVSGSALGETQYF. DNA of the CDR3: TGCAGCGTTGTAAGCGGGTCGGCACTGGGAGAGACCCAGTACTTC.

This clone has a single count. V gene TRBV6-1 combines with J gene TRBJ2-7, with 16 positions matching TRBD2. Germline CDR1 reads MNHNS; CDR2 reads SASEGT. The CDR3 has 18 amino acids. V trimming: 4 bases; J trimming: 1 base; junction bases outside the gene matches: 7. The CDR3 DNA reads TGTGCCAGCAGTGCCGGGACTAGCGGGAGGGTCAATTCCTACGAGCAGTACTTC. Translation gives CASSAGTSGRVNSYEQYF.

This chain links TRBV11-2 with TRBJ2-7, with 7 bases matching TRBD2. The CDR3 sequence is 16 residues long. Germline-derived CDR1 and CDR2 are SGHAT and FQNNGV. The trim removed 5 bases at V and 4 bases at J, leaving 14 bases unmatched. CDR3 nucleotide sequence: TGTGCCAGCAGCCCCGGTACTAGCGCTACCTCTTACGAGCAGTACTTC. It translates to CASSPGTSATSYEQYF.

This clone was picked up a small number of times. This chain links TRBV7-9 with TRBJ1-1, with 10 nucleotides matching TRBD1. Germline lookup yields CDR1 SEHNR and CDR2 FQNEAQ (reference sequence). J lost 1 base, V lost 5 bases, and 4 bases had no gene match. The CDR3 has 15 amino acids. CDR3 nucleotides: TGTGCCAGCAGCGCGGGACAGGGGCGGAACACTGAAGCTTTCTTT. Protein product: CASSAGQGRNTEAFF.

V usage is TRBV27 and J usage is TRBJ1-6, with 7 bases that match TRBD1. The CDR3 is made up of 17 amino acids. Looked up from germline, CDR1 is MNHEY and CDR2 is SMNVEV (reference sequence). V lost 5 bases to trimming and J lost 3 bases; unmatched junction nucleotides: 10. In DNA, the CDR3 is TGTGCCAGCAGTCTCAGGGACAGTTTAAACTATAATTCACCCCTCCACTTT. Protein: CASSLRDSLNYNSPLHF.

This chain joins TRBV30 and TRBJ2-3; D might be TRBD1 (5 bases). The CDR3 has 13 residues. V lost 3 bases and J 6 bases, leaving 13 bases between the germline ends. Looked up from germline, CDR1 is GTSNPN and CDR2 is SVGIG (reference sequence). The CDR3, as DNA: TGTGCCTGGAGCCCCTCAGGGTTCGATACGCAGTATTTT. This gives the protein CAWSPSGFDTQYF.

With respect to this clone: In the same sample, other DNA sequences code for this CDR3. The V and J genes are TRBV5-1 and TRBJ2-2; TRBD1 might be the D (5 bases). The CDR3 consists of 14 residues. V was pared by 4 bases and J by 1 base, with 8 bases between. CDR1 is SGHRS and CDR2 is YFSETQ in the germline V gene. CDR3 sequence reads: CASSLGQNTGELFF. The CDR3 DNA reads as TGCGCCAGCAGCCTTGGACAGAACACCGGGGAGCTGTTTTTT.

The chain joins TRBV4-1 to TRBJ2-1; D is perhaps TRBD2 (5 bases). Germline assignment: CDR1 MGHRA and CDR2 YSYEKL. CDR3 length equals 17 residues. V lost 3 bases and J 4 bases, leaving 19 bases between the germline ends. CDR3 loop: CASSQEYQDSIYNEQFF. CDR3 coding DNA: TGCGCCAGCAGCCAGGAATACCAGGACTCCATTTACAATGAGCAGTTCTTC.

This clone was picked up a small number of times. This chain connects TRBV13 to TRBJ1-2, with unresolved D. Trimming cost V 5 bases and J 7 bases, with 20 bases left between them. Germline V CDR1 and CDR2: PRHDT, FYEKMQ (reference sequence). This CDR3 has 15 residues. DNA of the CDR3: TGTGCCAGCAGCCTCCGGGAAGCACGGAGGATTGGCTACACCTTC. Its translation is CASSLREARRIGYTF.

The gene calls are TRBV19 and TRBJ2-3, with a weak D call TRBD1 (5 bases). Germline CDR1 LNHDA, CDR2 SQIVND (reference sequence). There are 14 residues in the CDR3. Trimming took off 7 bases at V and 2 bases at J, with 13 bases between the two ends. The CDR3, as DNA: TGTGCCAGTACCGTGACAGTTTACACAGATACGCAGTATTTT. Its protein product is CASTVTVYTDTQYF.

J is TRBJ1-5 and V is TRBV7-9; TRBD1 is a possible D gene (5 bases). Per germline, CDR1 SEHNR and CDR2 FQNEAQ (reference sequence). V lost 1 base and J 3 bases, leaving 13 bases between the germline ends. The CDR3 loop spans 16 amino acids. The CDR3 spells CASSLGAGRANQPQHF. The CDR3 nucleotides read TGTGCCAGCAGCTTAGGGGCAGGGCGTGCCAATCAGCCCCAGCATTTT. Full variable domain (rest looked up from reference TRBV7-9 and TRBJ1-5): DTGVSQNPRHKITKRGQNVTFRCDPISEHNRLYWYRQTLGQGPEFLTYFQNEAQLEKSRLLSDRFSAERPKGSFSTLEIQRTEQGDSAMYLCASSLGAGRANQPQHFGDGTRLSIL.

This clone was seen a single time. This CDR3 is CASNGGSLSYEQYF. Here the CDR3 DNA reads TGTGCCAGCAACGGGGGTAGCCTCTCCTACGAGCAGTACTTC. The chain has TRBV2 and TRBJ2-7, with TRBD2 as a possible D gene (6 bases). V was trimmed by 7 bases and J by 0 bases, leaving 13 bases between them. Germline assignment: CDR1 SNHLY and CDR2 FYNNEI. The CDR3 consists of 14 residues. Drawing the rest from reference TRBV2 and TRBJ2-7, the complete variable domain is EPEVTQTPSHQVTQMGQEVILRCVPISNHLYFYWYRQILGQKVEFLVSFYNNEISEKSEIFDDQFSVERPDGSNFTLKIRSTKLEDSAMYFCASNGGSLSYEQYFGPGTRLTVT.

The chain is built from TRBV29-1 and TRBJ2-7; 15 positions match TRBD2. Trimming at V came to 5 bases and at J to 7 bases, leaving 3 bases not matched to a gene. The CDR3 is made up of 13 amino acids. Germline CDR1 is SQVTM and CDR2 is ANQGSEA. DNA for the CDR3: TGCAGCGTTCATGGACTAGCGGGAGGGGAGCAGTACTTC. Translated: CSVHGLAGGEQYF.

The chain uses TRBV18 and TRBJ1-5, with D possibly being TRBD1 (6 bases). V lost 3 bases and J lost 5, with 11 bases in between. The CDR3 is 14 residues long. The V gene's germline CDR1 is KGHSH and CDR2 LQKENI. CDR3 amino acids: CASSPGDTYQPQHF. The CDR3 DNA is TGTGCCAGCTCACCGGGGGACACTTATCAGCCCCAGCATTTT.

The chain joins TRBV9 to TRBJ2-5, with 9 bases fitting TRBD2. This CDR3 region has 15 residues. The germline CDR1 and CDR2 sequences are SGDLS and YYNGEE. With 4 bases clipped from V and 6 bases from J, the junction kept 10 bases outside the gene matches. CDR3 bases: TGTGCCAGCAGCCCTTCTGGGACTAGCTTAAAGACCCAGTACTTC. Its translation: CASSPSGTSLKTQYF.